This T cell receptor (beta chain) was retrieved from a study of control samples from healthy donors and cancer patients. Germline-derived CDR1 and CDR2 are SGDLS and YYNGEE. V lost 4 bases and J lost 1, with 11 bases in between. There are 14 residues in the CDR3. The repertoire was sequenced with immunoSEQ multiplex PCR; TCRdb's copy has only in-frame clones and lacks some. The sample has around 130,000 clones, around 92% seen once. The TCR originated in a man aged 50 to 60 in good health. The sequenced material came from blood. The J gene is TRBJ1-2, the V gene TRBV9; tentatively, D is TRBD1 (5 bases). CDR3 in amino acids: CASSPQGGNYGYTF. In DNA, the CDR3 is TGTGCCAGCAGCCCGCAGGGTGGTAACTATGGCTACACCTTC. Variable domain in full (rest from reference TRBV9 and TRBJ1-2): DSGVTQTPKHLITATGQRVTLRCSPRSGDLSVYWYQQSLDQGLQFLIQYYNGEERAKGNILERFSAQQFPDLHSELNLSSLELGDSALYFCASSPQGGNYGYTFGSGTRLTVV.